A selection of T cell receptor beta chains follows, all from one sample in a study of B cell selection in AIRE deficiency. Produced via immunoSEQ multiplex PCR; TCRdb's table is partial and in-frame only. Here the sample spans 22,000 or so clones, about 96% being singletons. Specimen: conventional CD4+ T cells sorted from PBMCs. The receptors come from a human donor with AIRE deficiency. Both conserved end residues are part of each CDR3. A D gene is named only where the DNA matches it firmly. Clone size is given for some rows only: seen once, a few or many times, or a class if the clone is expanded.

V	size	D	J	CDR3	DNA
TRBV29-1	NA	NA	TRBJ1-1	CSAGFRDTEAFF	TGCAGCGCTGGGTTCCGCGACACTGAAGCTTTCTTT
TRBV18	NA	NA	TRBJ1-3	CASSPSAASQGNTIYF	TGTGCCAGCTCACCATCCGCAGCTTCCCAAGGAAACACCATATATTTT
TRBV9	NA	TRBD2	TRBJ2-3	CASSVTSGRRADTQYF	TGTGCCAGCAGCGTCACTAGCGGGAGGAGGGCAGATACGCAGTATTTT
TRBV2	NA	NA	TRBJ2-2	CASSGRSNTGELFF	TGTGCCAGCAGTGGCAGATCGAACACCGGGGAGCTGTTTTTT
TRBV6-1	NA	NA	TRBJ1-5	CASSDLGVGANQPQHF	TGTGCCAGCAGTGACTTAGGGGTTGGGGCAAATCAGCCCCAGCATTTT
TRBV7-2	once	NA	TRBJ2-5	CASSLAASLGVSEETQYF	TGTGCCAGCAGCTTAGCGGCAAGTTTGGGGGTATCTGAAGAGACCCAGTACTTC
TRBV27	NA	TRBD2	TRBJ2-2	CASSLAGGRYTGELFF	TGTGCCAGCAGTCTAGCGGGAGGGCGTTACACCGGGGAGCTGTTTTTT
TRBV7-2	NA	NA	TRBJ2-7	CASSFTSLSDEQYF	TGTGCCAGCAGCTTCACTAGTCTGTCCGACGAGCAGTACTTC
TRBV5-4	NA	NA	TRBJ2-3	CASSFGGANKNTQYF	TGTGCCAGCAGCTTTGGGGGCGCGAATAAAAATACGCAGTATTTT
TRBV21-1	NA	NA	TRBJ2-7	CASSNLLAGTYYEQYF	TGTGCCAGCAGCAATTTACTAGCGGGGACCTACTACGAGCAGTACTTC
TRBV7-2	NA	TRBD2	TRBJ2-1	CASSLEYAGGQFF	TGTGCCAGCAGCTTAGAATATGCGGGAGGGCAGTTCTTC
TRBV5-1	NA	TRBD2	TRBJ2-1	CASSLFRTSGSSYNEQFF	TGCGCCAGCAGCTTGTTCCGGACTAGCGGGAGCTCCTACAATGAGCAGTTCTTC
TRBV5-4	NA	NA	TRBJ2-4	CASSLGGSGGLDIQYF	TGTGCCAGCAGCTTGGGAGGCAGTGGGGGGTTGGACATTCAGTACTTC
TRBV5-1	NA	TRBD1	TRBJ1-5	CASSTGQGGNQPQHF	TGCGCCAGCAGCACGGGACAGGGGGGCAATCAGCCCCAGCATTTT
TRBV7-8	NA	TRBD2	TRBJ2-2	CASSFGSGWGGELFF	TGTGCCAGCAGCTTCGGTAGCGGGTGGGGCGGGGAGCTGTTTTTT
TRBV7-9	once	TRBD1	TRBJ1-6	CASSRTGDNSPLHF	TGTGCCAGCAGCCGAACAGGGGATAATTCACCCCTCCACTTT
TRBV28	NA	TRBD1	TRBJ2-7	CASSWPGQGFHEQYF	TGTGCCAGCAGTTGGCCGGGACAGGGATTCCACGAGCAGTACTTC
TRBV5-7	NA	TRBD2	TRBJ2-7	CASGPGLPPYEQYF	TGTGCCAGCGGTCCGGGACTACCTCCCTACGAGCAGTACTTC
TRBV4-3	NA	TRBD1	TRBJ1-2	CASSQDSGAGGAYGYTF	TGCGCCAGCAGCCAAGATAGTGGGGCAGGGGGCGCTTATGGCTACACCTTC
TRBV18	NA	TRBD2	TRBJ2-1	CASSPDAAGGTFF	TGTGCCAGCTCACCTGACGCCGCGGGGGGGACGTTCTTC
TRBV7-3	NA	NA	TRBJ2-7	CASSFGGLGSEQYF	TGTGCCAGCAGCTTTGGCGGCCTGGGTAGCGAGCAGTACTTC
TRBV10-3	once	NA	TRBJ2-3	CAITPTGTDTQYF	TGTGCCATCACCCCGACAGGCACAGATACGCAGTATTTT
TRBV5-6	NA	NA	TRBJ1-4	CASSLRGRPSEKLFF	TGTGCCAGCAGCTTGAGGGGAAGGCCTAGCGAAAAACTGTTTTTT
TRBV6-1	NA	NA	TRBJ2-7	CASALSGYEQYF	TGTGCCAGCGCCTTATCAGGGTACGAGCAGTACTTC
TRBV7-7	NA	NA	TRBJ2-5	CASSLSTAAPGETQYF	TGTGCTAGCAGCTTAAGTACAGCGGCCCCTGGCGAGACCCAGTACTTC
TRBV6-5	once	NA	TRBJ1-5	CASSPGYNQPQHF	TGTGCCAGCAGCCCTGGTTACAATCAGCCCCAGCATTTT